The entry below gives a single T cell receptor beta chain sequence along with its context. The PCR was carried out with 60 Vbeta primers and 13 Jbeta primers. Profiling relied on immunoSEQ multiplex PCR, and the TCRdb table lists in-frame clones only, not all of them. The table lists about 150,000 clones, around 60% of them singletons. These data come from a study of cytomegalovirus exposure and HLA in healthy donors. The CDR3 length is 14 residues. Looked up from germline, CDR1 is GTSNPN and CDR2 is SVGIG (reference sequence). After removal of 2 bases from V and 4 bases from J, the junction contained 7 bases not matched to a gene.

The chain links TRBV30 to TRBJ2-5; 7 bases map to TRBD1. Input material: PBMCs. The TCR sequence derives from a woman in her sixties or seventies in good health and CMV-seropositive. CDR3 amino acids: CAWSRSGGRETQYF. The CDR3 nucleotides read TGTGCCTGGAGTCGTTCAGGGGGACGAGAGACCCAGTACTTC.